This is a list of T cell receptor beta chains from one sample in a study of T cell responses to AZD1222 COVID-19 vaccine. Libraries were prepared by immunoSEQ multiplex PCR; TCRdb keeps only in-frame clonotypes and omits some of them. The sample yields some 150,000 clones, over 90% seen once. Sequencing used peripheral blood, obtained on day 0 of AZD1222 vaccination. The receptors come from an adult in good health. Both conserved end residues are part of each CDR3. A D gene is named only where the DNA matches it firmly. Size values are once, few and many counts, or a class for expanded clones, and some rows have none.

V: TRBV18; size: .; D: .; J: TRBJ2-1; DNA: TGTGCCAGCACGGAAGGGGGTAGCGGTCTTTACAATGAGCAGTTCTTC; CDR3: CASTEGGSGLYNEQFF
V: TRBV25-1; size: .; D: .; J: TRBJ2-1; DNA: TGTGCCTGCGAACTTGACAATGAGCAGTTCTTC; CDR3: CACELDNEQFF
V: TRBV5-1; size: .; D: .; J: TRBJ2-3; DNA: TGCGCCAGCAGCCGAGAGGAACCCAGGACGCAGTATTTT; CDR3: CASSREEPRTQYF
V: TRBV6-4; size: .; D: .; J: TRBJ1-5; DNA: TGTGCCAGCAGTGAGGTGGGGGGAGGCAATCAGCCCCAGCATTTT; CDR3: CASSEVGGGNQPQHF
V: TRBV15; size: .; D: .; J: TRBJ2-7; DNA: TGTGCCACCAGCAGAGATGATGCCCCCACCTACGAGCAGTACTTC; CDR3: CATSRDDAPTYEQYF
V: TRBV20-1; size: .; D: .; J: TRBJ2-5; DNA: TGCAGTGTGCGGGTCGGGGAGACCCAGTACTTC; CDR3: CSVRVGETQYF
V: TRBV19; size: .; D: .; J: TRBJ2-1; DNA: TGTGCCAGTCTAAAGAAAGCCTCCTACAATGAGCAGTTCTTC; CDR3: CASLKKASYNEQFF
V: TRBV5-1; size: .; D: .; J: TRBJ1-1; DNA: TGCGCCAGCAGCTTGGGAGACGGAATCCCAGCTGAAGCTTTCTTT; CDR3: CASSLGDGIPAEAFF
V: TRBV7-9; size: once; D: TRBD1; J: TRBJ1-5; DNA: TGTGCCAGCAGCGCCGGGGCAGGGGGGTTCGGCAATCAGCCCCAGCATTTT; CDR3: CASSAGAGGFGNQPQHF
V: TRBV5-1; size: .; D: TRBD1; J: TRBJ1-6; DNA: TGCGCCAGCAGCGCGGACCCTTCGGGACAGGGGGGTTCACCCCTCCACTTT; CDR3: CASSADPSGQGGSPLHF
V: TRBV2; size: .; D: .; J: TRBJ1-6; DNA: TGTGCCAGCAGGAAACCGGACGGCCAAGGGAATTCACCCCTCCACTTT; CDR3: CASRKPDGQGNSPLHF
V: TRBV19; size: .; D: .; J: TRBJ1-2; DNA: TGTGCCATCACGGACGGGGAAGGCTACACCTTC; CDR3: CAITDGEGYTF
V: TRBV6-4; size: few; D: .; J: TRBJ1-1; DNA: TGTGCCAGCAGTGACCCCGGACAGAGAATTGACACTGAAGCTTTCTTT; CDR3: CASSDPGQRIDTEAFF
V: TRBV7-6; size: .; D: .; J: TRBJ2-7; DNA: TGTGCCAGCAGCGTCCTCAGGGCGCGGGACGCTTTGGAGCAGTACTTC; CDR3: CASSVLRARDALEQYF
V: TRBV12-3/TRBV12-4; size: .; D: .; J: TRBJ1-4; DNA: TGTGCCAGCAGTTTTAGGACGGATGAAAAACTGTTTTTT; CDR3: CASSFRTDEKLFF
V: TRBV27; size: .; D: .; J: TRBJ2-1; DNA: TGTGCCAGCAGTATAACGGTGGGTGGTGAGCAGTTCTTC; CDR3: CASSITVGGEQFF
V: TRBV5-1; size: .; D: TRBD1; J: TRBJ1-1; DNA: TGCGCCAGCAGCTTGGGGACAGGGAACACTGAAGCTTTCTTT; CDR3: CASSLGTGNTEAFF
V: TRBV3-1/TRBV3-2; size: .; D: TRBD1; J: TRBJ1-1; DNA: TGTGCCAGCAGCCGCACGACAGGGTTAACAACTGAAGCTTTCTTT; CDR3: CASSRTTGLTTEAFF
V: TRBV5-6; size: .; D: .; J: TRBJ1-1; DNA: TGTGCCAGCAGCTTGTTAGATCAGATGAACACTGAAGCTTTCTTT; CDR3: CASSLLDQMNTEAFF
V: TRBV4-2; size: few; D: .; J: TRBJ2-1; DNA: TGTGCCAGCAGCCCTCCGAAGGAAGGCAATGAGCAGTTCTTC; CDR3: CASSPPKEGNEQFF
V: TRBV4-2; size: .; D: .; J: TRBJ1-2; DNA: TGTGCCAGCAGCCAAGTTTTTAGAGGCGAGGGGGTAGGAAAGTATGGCTACACCTTC; CDR3: CASSQVFRGEGVGKYGYTF
V: TRBV4-3; size: once; D: TRBD1; J: TRBJ1-5; DNA: TGCGCCAGCAGCCAGGACAGGGCAGAAAATAGCAATCAGCCCCAGCATTTT; CDR3: CASSQDRAENSNQPQHF
V: TRBV7-8; size: .; D: TRBD1; J: TRBJ1-3; DNA: TGTGCCAGCAGCCCCGGGACAGGCTTTCGGGCTGGAAACACCATATATTTT; CDR3: CASSPGTGFRAGNTIYF
V: TRBV9; size: .; D: .; J: TRBJ1-2; DNA: TGTGCCAGCAGCCCCGTTCCGGGCTATGGCTACACCTTC; CDR3: CASSPVPGYGYTF
V: TRBV4-1; size: .; D: TRBD1; J: TRBJ2-3; DNA: TGCGCCAGCAGCCTGGGGGGGACAGGGGGATGGACAGATACGCAGTATTTT; CDR3: CASSLGGTGGWTDTQYF
V: TRBV30; size: .; D: .; J: TRBJ1-6; DNA: TGTGCCTGGAGTGTAAACAATTCACCCCTCCACTTT; CDR3: CAWSVNNSPLHF
V: TRBV10-1; size: few; D: TRBD2; J: TRBJ2-2; DNA: TGCGCCAGCAGTGGCTTTGGCGGGAGAGCCGGGGAGCTGTTTTTT; CDR3: CASSGFGGRAGELFF
V: TRBV7-8; size: few; D: TRBD2; J: TRBJ2-1; DNA: TGTGCCAGCAGCTTAGGTAGGAAGATAGCGGGGAATTCCTACAATGAGCAGTTCTTC; CDR3: CASSLGRKIAGNSYNEQFF
V: TRBV28; size: .; D: .; J: TRBJ1-1; DNA: TGTGCCAGCACGGTCGATTGGACTCGGGTGGGGCCTCGGAACACTGAAGCTTTCTTT; CDR3: CASTVDWTRVGPRNTEAFF
V: TRBV5-4; size: .; D: TRBD1; J: TRBJ1-6; DNA: TGTGCCAGCAGCTTGGGGGACAGCAATAATTCACCCCTCCACTTT; CDR3: CASSLGDSNNSPLHF
V: TRBV4-3; size: .; D: TRBD2; J: TRBJ2-2; DNA: TGCGCCAGCAGCCAAGAGGGGGGAGGGTGGACCGGGGAGCTGTTTTTT; CDR3: CASSQEGGGWTGELFF
V: TRBV7-2; size: .; D: .; J: TRBJ1-2; DNA: TGTGCCAGCAGCTTAAGTCTCGAGGGTTATCTCTACACCTTC; CDR3: CASSLSLEGYLYTF
V: TRBV11-2; size: .; D: .; J: TRBJ1-4; DNA: TGTGCCAGCAGCTTAGCTAGAGGGGAGAATGAAAAACTGTTTTTT; CDR3: CASSLARGENEKLFF
V: TRBV11-3; size: .; D: .; J: TRBJ2-7; DNA: TGTGCCAGCAGCGCAGGGTGGGGCGAGCAGTACTTC; CDR3: CASSAGWGEQYF
V: TRBV29-1; size: .; D: .; J: TRBJ2-7; DNA: TGCAGCGTTGTGGGACGGGACTCCTACGAGCAGTACTTC; CDR3: CSVVGRDSYEQYF
V: TRBV4-2; size: .; D: .; J: TRBJ2-1; DNA: TGTGCCAGCAGCCAAGAAGAGGGGCCGGTGTTCTTC; CDR3: CASSQEEGPVFF
V: TRBV9; size: .; D: TRBD2; J: TRBJ2-5; DNA: TGTGCCAGCAGCGTAGGGACTAGCGGAGTACAAGAGACCCAGTACTTC; CDR3: CASSVGTSGVQETQYF
V: TRBV6-5; size: .; D: .; J: TRBJ1-2; DNA: TGTGCCAGCAGGGGCGGGGCAGGCTATGGCTACACCTTC; CDR3: CASRGGAGYGYTF
V: TRBV5-1; size: .; D: TRBD2; J: TRBJ2-2; DNA: TGCGCCAGCAGCTTGGCCCTAAGGACTAGCGCCGGGGAGCTGTTTTTT; CDR3: CASSLALRTSAGELFF
V: TRBV30; size: .; D: .; J: TRBJ2-5; DNA: TGTGCCTGGAGTCGACAGGAGCAAGAGACCCAGTACTTC; CDR3: CAWSRQEQETQYF
V: TRBV7-8; size: .; D: .; J: TRBJ2-7; DNA: TGTGCCAGCAGCCAGGGGACTCGGCAGTACTTC; CDR3: CASSQGTRQYF
V: TRBV10-1; size: once; D: TRBD2; J: TRBJ2-1; DNA: TGCGCCACCGCGGGGGCGGGGGGGATATATGAGCAGTTCTTC; CDR3: CATAGAGGIYEQFF
V: TRBV28; size: .; D: TRBD1; J: TRBJ1-6; DNA: TGTGCCAGCAGAGGGACAGGGGGCTCCTATAATTCACCCCTCCACTTT; CDR3: CASRGTGGSYNSPLHF
V: TRBV16; size: once; D: .; J: TRBJ1-2; DNA: TGTGCCAGCAGCCAGGGGGGCTATGGCTACACCTTC; CDR3: CASSQGGYGYTF
V: TRBV7-9; size: .; D: TRBD1; J: TRBJ2-5; DNA: TGTGCCAGCAGCCTCGCGACAGGGGGTCGAGAGACCCAGTACTTC; CDR3: CASSLATGGRETQYF
V: TRBV24-1; size: .; D: .; J: TRBJ2-6; DNA: TGTGCCACCAGGCCAGGGACTGGGGCCAACGTCCTGACTTTC; CDR3: CATRPGTGANVLTF
V: TRBV4-3; size: .; D: .; J: TRBJ1-1; DNA: TGCGCCAGCAGCCACGAGGGACGGATGAACACTGAAGCTTTCTTT; CDR3: CASSHEGRMNTEAFF
V: TRBV5-6; size: once; D: TRBD1; J: TRBJ2-5; DNA: TGTGCCAGCAGCTTGGTCCAGGGGGCGGGCGAGACCCAGTACTTC; CDR3: CASSLVQGAGETQYF
V: TRBV6-1; size: .; D: TRBD1; J: TRBJ2-7; DNA: TGTGCCAGCAGTGAAATCGGGACAGGCTACGAGCAGTACTTC; CDR3: CASSEIGTGYEQYF
V: TRBV18; size: .; D: TRBD2; J: TRBJ2-4; DNA: TGTGCCAGCTCACGGGCCAGCGGGGGGGAGCTAGCCAAAAACATTCAGTACTTC; CDR3: CASSRASGGELAKNIQYF
V: TRBV18; size: .; D: TRBD1; J: TRBJ1-3; DNA: TGTGCCAGCTCACCCGACAGGGCTGGAAACACCATATATTTT; CDR3: CASSPDRAGNTIYF
V: TRBV29-1; size: once; D: .; J: TRBJ1-1; DNA: TGCAGCGGCAAGAGGACTGAAGCTTTCTTT; CDR3: CSGKRTEAFF
V: TRBV27; size: few; D: .; J: TRBJ2-6; DNA: TGTGCCAGCAGTTTTCCCAGTCCCTCTGGGGCCAACGTCCTGACTTTC; CDR3: CASSFPSPSGANVLTF